The 9 T cell receptor beta chains given below trace back to one sample, sequenced in a study of blood T cell repertoires in COVID-19. Assay used: immunoSEQ multiplex PCR; TCRdb lists only in-frame clones, some missing. The data contain around 230,000 clones, approximately 84% of them singletons. Sequenced material: PBMCs or T cells enriched from blood (not recorded which). Receptor source: a man aged 40-50 years who had recovered from COVID-19.

The chain joins TRBV5-1 to TRBJ2-1; 8 nucleotides line up with TRBD2. Germline lookup yields CDR1 SGHRS and CDR2 YFSETQ. The CDR3 runs to 16 residues. V trimming: 0 bases; J trimming: 4 bases; junction bases outside the gene matches: 6. The DNA of the CDR3 is TGCGCCAGCAGCTTGGGGGCGGGAGGACTTTACAATGAGCAGTTCTTC. This gives the protein CASSLGAGGLYNEQFF.

The rearrangement uses TRBV5-8 and TRBJ1-6; D gene ambiguous. This CDR3 is 14 amino acids long. Germline CDR1 and CDR2: SGHTS and YDEGEE. V was pared by 0 bases and J by 10 bases, with 11 bases between. Written as DNA, the CDR3 is TGTGCCAGCAGCTTGGCCAACGGGGAGTCACCCCTCCACTTT. Its protein product is CASSLANGESPLHF.

The chain carries TRBV6-5 and TRBJ1-2, with D tentatively TRBD1 (5 bases). This CDR3 is built from 14 residues. V was clipped by 6 bases and J by 5 bases, with 16 bases between them. Germline V gene sequence: CDR1 MNHEY, CDR2 SVGAGI. DNA for the CDR3: TGTGCCAGCAGCTATGAAGGGGCCTTTTATGGCTACACCTTC. Translated, it gives CASSYEGAFYGYTF.

V and J are TRBV24-1 and TRBJ2-3; D uncertain. This CDR3 contains 12 residues. Germline CDR1 is KGHDR and CDR2 is SFDVKD. V was clipped by 6 bases and J by 2 bases, with 5 bases between them. For the CDR3, the DNA is TGTGCCACCAGTTACAACACAGATACGCAGTATTTT. Protein product: CATSYNTDTQYF.

The V gene is TRBV5-1, the J gene TRBJ2-1, with D possibly being TRBD2 (6 bases). The CDR3 contains 14 residues. V was shortened by 3 bases and J by 6 bases, with 13 bases between the two germline ends. CDR1 and CDR2 (germline): SGHRS, YFSETQ. The CDR3 loop reads CASSWGEGVNEQFF. The CDR3 DNA reads TGCGCCAGCAGCTGGGGGGAAGGGGTCAATGAGCAGTTCTTC.

This rearrangement joins TRBV14 to TRBJ2-7, with TRBD2 matching 8 bases. Germline-derived CDR1 and CDR2 are SGHDN and FVKESK. CDR3 length: 15 amino acids. V was pared by 5 bases and J by 6 bases, with 12 bases of the junction left unmatched. This chain's CDR3 is CASSLRGGLYTEQYF. For the CDR3, the DNA is TGTGCCAGCAGCTTACGGGGGGGCCTTTATACCGAGCAGTACTTC.

Notes on this clone: One junction end does not reproduce the germline sequence, and a read error may be involved. The V gene is TRBV20-1, the J gene TRBJ2-5; 8 bases agree with TRBD1. The CDR3 length is 13 residues. Germline V CDR1 and CDR2: DFQATT, SNEGSKA (reference sequence). This chain's CDR3 is CSTSQGAQETQYF. For the CDR3, the DNA is TGCAGTACTAGTCAGGGGGCCCAGGAGACCCAGTACTTC.

Comments on this clone: The identical CDR3 is also encoded by other nucleotide sequences in the sample. Here the CDR3 DNA reads TGTGCCTGGAGTGTAGGAGCTTATGGCTACACCTTC. This sequence encodes CAWSVGAYGYTF. The rearrangement links TRBV30 to TRBJ1-2, with D hard to call. V lost 0 bases to trimming and J lost 5 bases, with 7 bases between them. In germline, CDR1 is GTSNPN, CDR2 SVGIG (reference sequence). The CDR3 runs 12 residues.

The gene calls are TRBV7-9 and TRBJ1-5, with D maybe TRBD1 (5 bases). The CDR3 runs to 14 residues. Deletions cut 1 base from V and 10 bases from J, with 14 bases between. Germline V gives CDR1 SEHNR, CDR2 FQNEAQ (reference sequence). The CDR3 region is CASSLETDISPQHF. CDR3 sequence (DNA): TGTGCCAGCAGCTTAGAGACAGATATCAGCCCCCAGCATTTT.